The source of this T cell receptor (beta chain) is a study of blood T cell repertoires in COVID-19. Sequencing was performed with immunoSEQ multiplex PCR; in TCRdb, only in-frame clones are kept and a portion is missing. This sample has some 77,000 clones; more than 80% occur once, and the top ten carry 20% to 25%. The sample was peripheral blood. The TCR was taken from a woman aged 70-85 years with acute or convalescent COVID-19.

The CDR3 here is CASSSGGVAGLSEQYF. The CDR3 DNA reads as TGTGCCAGCAGCTCAGGCGGGGTAGCGGGACTAAGCGAGCAGTACTTC. The rearrangement uses TRBV7-2 and TRBJ2-7, with TRBD2 matching 8 bases. Germline trimming cut 4 bases from V and 6 bases from J; bases unmatched to any gene: 14. Germline CDR1 SGHTA, CDR2 FQGNSA. CDR3 size: 16 residues.